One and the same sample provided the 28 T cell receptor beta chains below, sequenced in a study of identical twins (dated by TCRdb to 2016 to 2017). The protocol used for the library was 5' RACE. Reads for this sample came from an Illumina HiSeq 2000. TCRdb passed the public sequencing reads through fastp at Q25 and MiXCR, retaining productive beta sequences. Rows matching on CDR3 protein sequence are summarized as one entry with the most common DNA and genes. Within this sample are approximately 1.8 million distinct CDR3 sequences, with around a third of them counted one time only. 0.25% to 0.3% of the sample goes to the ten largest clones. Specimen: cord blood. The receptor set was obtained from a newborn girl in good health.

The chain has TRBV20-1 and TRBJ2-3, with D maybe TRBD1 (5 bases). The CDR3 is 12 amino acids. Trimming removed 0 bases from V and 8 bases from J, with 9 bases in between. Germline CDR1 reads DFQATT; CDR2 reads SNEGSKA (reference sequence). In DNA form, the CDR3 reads TGCAGTGCTAGAGATCAGGGAAGTACGCAGTATTTT. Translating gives CSARDQGSTQYF.

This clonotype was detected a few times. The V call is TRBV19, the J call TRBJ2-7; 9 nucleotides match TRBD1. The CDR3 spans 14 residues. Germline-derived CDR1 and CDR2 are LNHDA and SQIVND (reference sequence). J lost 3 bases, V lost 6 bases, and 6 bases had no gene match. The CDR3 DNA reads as TGTGCCAGTAGCCCGGGGGGACAGGGCTACGAGCAGTACTTC. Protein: CASSPGGQGYEQYF.

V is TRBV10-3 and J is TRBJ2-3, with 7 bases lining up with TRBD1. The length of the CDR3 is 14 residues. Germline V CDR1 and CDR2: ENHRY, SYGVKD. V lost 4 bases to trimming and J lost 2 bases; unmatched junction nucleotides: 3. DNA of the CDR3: TGTGCCATCAGTGGGACAGGTGCCACAGATACGCAGTATTTT. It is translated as CAISGTGATDTQYF.

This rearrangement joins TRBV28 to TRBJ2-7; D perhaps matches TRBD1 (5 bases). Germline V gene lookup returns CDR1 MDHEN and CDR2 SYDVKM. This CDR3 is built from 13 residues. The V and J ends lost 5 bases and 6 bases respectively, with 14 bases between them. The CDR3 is CASSDAGSPEQYF. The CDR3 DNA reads TGTGCCAGCAGTGACGCAGGGTCCCCCGAGCAGTACTTC.

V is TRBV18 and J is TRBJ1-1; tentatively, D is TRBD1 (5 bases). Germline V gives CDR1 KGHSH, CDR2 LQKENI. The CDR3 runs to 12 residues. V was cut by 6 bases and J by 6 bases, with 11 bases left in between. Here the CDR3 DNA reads TGTGCCAGCTCGCTATACAGGTCTGAAGCTTTCTTT. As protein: CASSLYRSEAFF. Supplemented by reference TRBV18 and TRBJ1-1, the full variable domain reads NAGVMQNPRHLVRRRGQEARLRCSPMKGHSHVYWYRQLPEEGLKFMVYLQKENIIDESGMPKERFSAEFPKEGPSILRIQQVVRGDSAAYFCASSLYRSEAFFGQGTRLTVV.

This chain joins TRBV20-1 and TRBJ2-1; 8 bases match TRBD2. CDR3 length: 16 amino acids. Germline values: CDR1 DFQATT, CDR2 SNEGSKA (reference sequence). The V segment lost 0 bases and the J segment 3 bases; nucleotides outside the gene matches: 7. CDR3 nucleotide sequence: TGCAGTGCTAGAGATTTTCGGGGGGGGTACTACAATGAGCAGTTCTTC. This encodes CSARDFRGGYYNEQFF.

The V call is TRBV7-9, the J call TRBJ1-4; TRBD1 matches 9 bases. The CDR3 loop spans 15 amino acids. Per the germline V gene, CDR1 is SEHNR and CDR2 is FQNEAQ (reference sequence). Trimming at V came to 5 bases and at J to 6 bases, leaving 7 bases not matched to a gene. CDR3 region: CASSGQQGADEKLFF. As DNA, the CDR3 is TGTGCCAGCAGCGGCCAACAGGGGGCGGATGAAAAACTGTTTTTT.

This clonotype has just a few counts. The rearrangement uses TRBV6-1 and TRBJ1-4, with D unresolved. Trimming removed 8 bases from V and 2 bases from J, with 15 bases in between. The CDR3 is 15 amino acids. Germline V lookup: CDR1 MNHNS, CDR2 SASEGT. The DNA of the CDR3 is TGTGCCAGCTGCGGCCTCGGAGCGACTAATGAAAAACTGTTTTTT. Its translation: CASCGLGATNEKLFF.

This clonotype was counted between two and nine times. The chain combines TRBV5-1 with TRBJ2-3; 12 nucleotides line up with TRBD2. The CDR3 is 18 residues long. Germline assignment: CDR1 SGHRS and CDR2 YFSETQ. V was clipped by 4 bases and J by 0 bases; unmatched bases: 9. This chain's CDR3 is CASSGLAGGPFSTDTQYF. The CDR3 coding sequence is TGCGCCAGCAGCGGCCTAGCGGGAGGGCCCTTTAGCACAGATACGCAGTATTTT.

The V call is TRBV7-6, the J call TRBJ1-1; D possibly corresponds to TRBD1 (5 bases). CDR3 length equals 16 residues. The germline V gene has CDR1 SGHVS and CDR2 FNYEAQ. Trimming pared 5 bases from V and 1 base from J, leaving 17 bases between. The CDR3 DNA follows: TGTGCCAGCAGCCATACCCCGGGACCCACGAACACTGAAGCTTTCTTT. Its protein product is CASSHTPGPTNTEAFF. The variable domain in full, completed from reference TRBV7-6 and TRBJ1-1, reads GAGVSQSPRYKVTKRGQDVALRCDPISGHVSLYWYRQALGQGPEFLTYFNYEAQQDKSGLPNDRFSAERPEGSISTLTIQRTEQRDSAMYRCASSHTPGPTNTEAFFGQGTRLTVV.

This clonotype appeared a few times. CDR3 loop: CASSQASGGAPDTQYF. The CDR3 bases are TGCGCCAGCAGCCAAGCTAGCGGGGGGGCCCCAGATACGCAGTATTTT. This chain links TRBV4-1 with TRBJ2-3; 12 bases align to TRBD2. V trimming: 1 base; J trimming: 4 bases; junction bases outside the gene matches: 3. CDR1 MGHRA and CDR2 YSYEKL come from the germline V gene. The CDR3 length is 16 residues.

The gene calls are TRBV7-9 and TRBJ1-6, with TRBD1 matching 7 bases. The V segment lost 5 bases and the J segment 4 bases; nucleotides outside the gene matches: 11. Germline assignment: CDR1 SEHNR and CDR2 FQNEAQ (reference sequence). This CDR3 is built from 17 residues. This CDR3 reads CASSDTGVGDYNSPLHF. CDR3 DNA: TGTGCCAGCAGCGACACAGGGGTGGGGGATTATAATTCACCCCTCCACTTT.

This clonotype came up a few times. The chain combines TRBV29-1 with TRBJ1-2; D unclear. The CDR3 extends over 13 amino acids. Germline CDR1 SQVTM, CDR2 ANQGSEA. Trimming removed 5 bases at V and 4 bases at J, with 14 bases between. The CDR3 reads CSVQNNSLYGYTF. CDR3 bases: TGCAGCGTTCAAAACAACTCCCTCTATGGCTACACCTTC.

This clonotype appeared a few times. The CDR3, as DNA: TGTGCCAGCAGCGGACCGACAGCTAACTATGGCTACACCTTC. Amino acids: CASSGPTANYGYTF. V is TRBV11-2 and J is TRBJ1-2, with D tentatively TRBD1 (5 bases). The CDR3 has 14 amino acids. Germline assignment: CDR1 SGHAT and CDR2 FQNNGV. V lost 5 bases to trimming and J lost 0 bases, with 10 bases between them.

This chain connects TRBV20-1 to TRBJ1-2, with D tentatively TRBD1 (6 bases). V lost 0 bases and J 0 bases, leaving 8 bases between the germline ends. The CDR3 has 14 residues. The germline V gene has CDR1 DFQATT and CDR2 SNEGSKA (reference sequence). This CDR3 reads CSARETGSNYGYTF. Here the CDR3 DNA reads TGCAGTGCTAGAGAGACAGGCTCTAACTATGGCTACACCTTC.

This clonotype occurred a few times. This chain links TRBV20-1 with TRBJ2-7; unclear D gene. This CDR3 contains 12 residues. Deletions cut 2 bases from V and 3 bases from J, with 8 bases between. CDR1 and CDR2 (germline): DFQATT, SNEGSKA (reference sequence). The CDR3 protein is CSARKDLYEQYF. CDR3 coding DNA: TGCAGTGCTAGAAAGGACCTCTACGAGCAGTACTTC.

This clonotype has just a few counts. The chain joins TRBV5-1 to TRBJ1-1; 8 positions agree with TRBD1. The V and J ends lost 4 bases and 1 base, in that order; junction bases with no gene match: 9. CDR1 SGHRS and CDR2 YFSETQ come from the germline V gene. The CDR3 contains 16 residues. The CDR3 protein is CASSPASGTGNTEAFF. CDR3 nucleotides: TGCGCCAGCAGCCCGGCCTCCGGGACAGGGAACACTGAAGCTTTCTTT.

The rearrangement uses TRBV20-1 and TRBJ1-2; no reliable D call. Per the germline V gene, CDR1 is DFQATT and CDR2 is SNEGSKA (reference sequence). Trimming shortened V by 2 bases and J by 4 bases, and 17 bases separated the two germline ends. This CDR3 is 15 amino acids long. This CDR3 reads CSARTSETSLYGYTF. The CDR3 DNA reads TGCAGTGCTAGAACCTCGGAGACTTCACTCTATGGCTACACCTTC.

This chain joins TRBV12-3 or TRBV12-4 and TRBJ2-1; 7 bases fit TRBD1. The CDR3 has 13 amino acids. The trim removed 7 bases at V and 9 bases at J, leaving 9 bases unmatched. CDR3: CASTRYRGGEQFF. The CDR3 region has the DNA TGTGCCAGCACCCGCTACAGGGGCGGTGAGCAGTTCTTC.

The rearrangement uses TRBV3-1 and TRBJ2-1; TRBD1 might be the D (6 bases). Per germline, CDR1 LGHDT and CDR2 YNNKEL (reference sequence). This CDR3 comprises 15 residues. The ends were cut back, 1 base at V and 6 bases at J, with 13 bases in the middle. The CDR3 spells CASSQGLGASNEQFF. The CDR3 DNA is TGTGCCAGCAGCCAAGGTCTGGGGGCCAGCAATGAGCAGTTCTTC.

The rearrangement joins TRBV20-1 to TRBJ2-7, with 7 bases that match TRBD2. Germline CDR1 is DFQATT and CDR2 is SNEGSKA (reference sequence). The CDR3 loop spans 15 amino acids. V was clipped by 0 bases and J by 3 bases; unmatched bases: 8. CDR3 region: CSARDLTSVDYEQYF. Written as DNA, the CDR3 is TGCAGTGCTAGAGATCTTACTAGCGTCGACTACGAGCAGTACTTC.

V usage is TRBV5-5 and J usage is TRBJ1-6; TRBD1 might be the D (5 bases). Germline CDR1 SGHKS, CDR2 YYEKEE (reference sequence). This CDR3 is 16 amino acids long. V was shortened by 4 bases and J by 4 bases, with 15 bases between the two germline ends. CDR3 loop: CASSRDGRGYNSPLHF. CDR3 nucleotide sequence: TGTGCCAGCAGCAGGGACGGCCGGGGGTATAATTCACCCCTCCACTTT.

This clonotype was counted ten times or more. CDR3 DNA sequence: TGCAGTGCTAGAGAAACTATCAAAAACATTCAGTACTTC. It yields the protein CSARETIKNIQYF. The rearrangement joins TRBV20-1 to TRBJ2-4; D gene uncertain. Germline CDR1 DFQATT, CDR2 SNEGSKA (reference sequence). This CDR3 comprises 13 residues. Trimming stripped 0 bases from V and 3 bases from J, with 6 bases between.

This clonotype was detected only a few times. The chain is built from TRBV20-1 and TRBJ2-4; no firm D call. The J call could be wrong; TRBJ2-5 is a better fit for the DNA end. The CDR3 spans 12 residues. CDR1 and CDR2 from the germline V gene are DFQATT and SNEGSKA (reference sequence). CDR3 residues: CSARALWETQYF. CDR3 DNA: TGCAGTGCTAGAGCCCTGTGGGAGACCCAGTACTTC.

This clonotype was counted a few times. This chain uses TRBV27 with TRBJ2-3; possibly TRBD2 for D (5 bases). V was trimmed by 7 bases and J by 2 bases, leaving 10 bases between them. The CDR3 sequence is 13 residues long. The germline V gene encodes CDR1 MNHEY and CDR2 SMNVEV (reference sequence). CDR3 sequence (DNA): TGTGCCAGCACCGCGGGCCCCACAGATACGCAGTATTTT. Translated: CASTAGPTDTQYF.

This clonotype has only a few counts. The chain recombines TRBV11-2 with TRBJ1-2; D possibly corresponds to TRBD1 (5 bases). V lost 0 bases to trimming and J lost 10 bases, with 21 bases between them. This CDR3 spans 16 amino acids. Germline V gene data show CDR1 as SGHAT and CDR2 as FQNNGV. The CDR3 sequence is CASSLDRAGPSSDYTF. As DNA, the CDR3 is TGTGCCAGCAGCTTAGATCGCGCAGGGCCCTCCTCCGACTACACCTTC.

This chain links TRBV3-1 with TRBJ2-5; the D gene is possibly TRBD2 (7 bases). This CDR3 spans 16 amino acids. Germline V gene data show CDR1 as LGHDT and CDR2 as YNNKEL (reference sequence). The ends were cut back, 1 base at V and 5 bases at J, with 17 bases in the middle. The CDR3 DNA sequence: TGTGCCAGCAGCCAAGTTTTTACCGGGGGGCACGAGACCCAGTACTTC. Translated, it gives CASSQVFTGGHETQYF.

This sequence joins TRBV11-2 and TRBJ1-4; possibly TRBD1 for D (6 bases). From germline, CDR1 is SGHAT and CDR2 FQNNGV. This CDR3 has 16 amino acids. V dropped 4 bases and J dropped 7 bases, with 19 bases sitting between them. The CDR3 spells CASSWADTGFGEKLFF. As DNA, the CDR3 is TGTGCCAGCAGCTGGGCTGACACAGGGTTTGGTGAAAAACTGTTTTTT.